The 13 T cell receptor beta chains below were found in one sample sequenced in a study of CD8 T cells in Susac syndrome. Reverse transcription of about 0.45 to 1 ug RNA was carried out with random hexamers. Via MiXCR, TCRdb re-called the immunoSEQ multiplex PCR reads, giving one row per CDR3 protein. The data contain around 70,000 distinct CDR3 sequences, about 94% of them singletons. Source material: CD8+ T cells from PBMCs. All receptors come from a human donor with multiple sclerosis.

The genes are TRBV30 and TRBJ2-2, with TRBD2 as a possible D gene (5 bases). From germline, CDR1 is GTSNPN and CDR2 SVGIG (reference sequence). Trimming cost V 4 bases and J 3 bases, with 9 bases left between them. The CDR3 extends over 13 amino acids. Written as DNA, the CDR3 is TGTGCCTGGAACAAGGGAGACACCGGGGAGCTGTTTTTT. This gives the protein CAWNKGDTGELFF.

The chain employs TRBV28 and TRBJ2-5, with TRBD2 matching 8 bases. The DNA end lines up better with TRBJ2-7; the J call may be wrong. This CDR3 is 14 amino acids long. In germline, CDR1 is MDHEN, CDR2 SYDVKM. In DNA form, the CDR3 reads TGTGCCAGCAGTTTCTGGACTAGCCGGAACGAGCAGTACTTC. Translating gives CASSFWTSRNEQYF.

The CDR3 DNA reads as TGCAGCGTTGTATTGTCGGGTTCCTACGAGCAGTACTTC. Its protein is CSVVLSGSYEQYF. The chain uses TRBV29-1 and TRBJ2-7; no reliable D call. Germline lookup yields CDR1 SQVTM and CDR2 ANQGSEA. This CDR3 has 13 residues. V lost 4 bases and J lost 1, with 11 bases in between.

The CDR3 loop reads CASRSTLAGVSPQRNEQFF. The CDR3 DNA is TGTGCCAGCAGATCGACTCTAGCGGGAGTATCCCCCCAGAGGAATGAGCAGTTCTTC. V gene TRBV11-2 combines with J gene TRBJ2-1, with TRBD2 matching 10 bases. V was clipped by 6 bases and J by 7 bases; unmatched bases: 21. The length of the CDR3 is 19 residues. CDR1 is SGHAT, CDR2 FQNNGV, per germline.

CDR3 DNA sequence: TGTGCCAGTAGTATCGGGAATCAGCCCCAGCATTTT. It yields the protein CASSIGNQPQHF. The V call is TRBV19, the J call TRBJ1-5; unclear D gene. The CDR3 contains 12 residues. CDR1 is LNHDA and CDR2 is SQIVND in the germline V gene (reference sequence). Deletions cut 3 bases from V and 4 bases from J, with 4 bases between. The entire variable domain, with the rest obtained from reference TRBV19 and TRBJ1-5, is as follows: DGGITQSPKYLFRKEGQNVTLSCEQNLNHDAMYWYRQDPGQGLRLIYYSQIVNDFQKGDIAEGYSVSREKKESFPLTVTSAQKNPTAFYLCASSIGNQPQHFGDGTRLSIL.

The chain links TRBV6-5 to TRBJ2-7; the D is unclear. Trimming cost V 7 bases and J 2 bases, with 12 bases left between them. The germline V gene encodes CDR1 MNHEY and CDR2 SVGAGI. CDR3 length: 13 residues. Here the CDR3 reads CASTDHGAYEQYF. The CDR3 DNA reads TGTGCCAGCACCGACCACGGCGCCTACGAGCAGTACTTC.

The V gene is TRBV28, the J gene TRBJ2-5; D gene unclear. Germline lookup yields CDR1 MDHEN and CDR2 SYDVKM. The CDR3 is 12 residues long. V lost 3 bases and J lost 5, with 7 bases in between. CDR3 in amino acids: CASSFTLETQYF. The DNA for the CDR3 is TGTGCCAGCAGTTTCACGCTGGAGACCCAGTACTTC.

The rearrangement uses TRBV13 and TRBJ1-1, with no clear D. This CDR3 is 14 amino acids long. V lost 4 bases and J lost 2, with 11 bases in between. CDR1 PRHDT and CDR2 FYEKMQ come from the germline V gene (reference sequence). The CDR3 DNA is TGTGCCAGCAGCTCGACCACGGGTAACACTGAAGCTTTCTTT. Its protein product is CASSSTTGNTEAFF.

This chain joins TRBV7-7 and TRBJ2-5; no clear D. Trimming pared 4 bases from V and 2 bases from J, leaving 11 bases between. Germline V lookup: CDR1 SSHAT, CDR2 FNYEAQ (reference sequence). The CDR3 runs to 14 residues. Here the CDR3 reads CASSSERFQETQYF. CDR3 sequence (DNA): TGTGCCAGCAGCTCCGAGAGATTTCAAGAGACCCAGTACTTC.

The chain is built from TRBV30 and TRBJ2-1; TRBD1 matches at 10 bases. CDR3 length: 15 residues. V was clipped by 0 bases and J by 4 bases; unmatched bases: 3. Germline values: CDR1 GTSNPN, CDR2 SVGIG (reference sequence). DNA of the CDR3: TGTGCCTGGAGTGTTGGGACAGGGGCATACAATGAGCAGTTCTTC. This codes for CAWSVGTGAYNEQFF.

V usage is TRBV2 and J usage is TRBJ1-1; D perhaps matches TRBD1 (6 bases). CDR3 length: 12 residues. Trimming took off 8 bases at V and 2 bases at J, with 9 bases between the two ends. CDR1 SNHLY and CDR2 FYNNEI come from the germline V gene. CDR3 residues: CASQQGNTEAFF. CDR3 DNA sequence: TGTGCCAGCCAACAGGGTAACACTGAAGCTTTCTTT.

This clonotype qualifies as medium-sized. The chain links TRBV9 to TRBJ2-1; 7 bases align to TRBD1. Germline assignment: CDR1 SGDLS and CDR2 YYNGEE. The CDR3 length is 15 residues. The V segment lost 3 bases and the J segment 0 bases; nucleotides outside the gene matches: 3. The CDR3 is CASSGQGNSYNEQFF. DNA for the CDR3: TGTGCCAGCAGCGGACAGGGAAACTCCTACAATGAGCAGTTCTTC. The whole variable domain, filled in from reference TRBV9 and TRBJ2-1, reads DSGVTQTPKHLITATGQRVTLRCSPRSGDLSVYWYQQSLDQGLQFLIQYYNGEERAKGNILERFSAQQFPDLHSELNLSSLELGDSALYFCASSGQGNSYNEQFFGPGTRLTVL.

The gene calls are TRBV7-3 and TRBJ2-3, with D tentatively TRBD2 (5 bases). This CDR3 spans 17 amino acids. CDR1 SGHTA and CDR2 FQGTGA come from the germline V gene. V lost 7 bases to trimming and J lost 5 bases, with 25 bases between them. The CDR3: CASTPIGREQKGDTQYF. The CDR3 nucleotides are TGTGCCAGCACCCCGATAGGCCGGGAACAAAAGGGAGATACGCAGTATTTT. The variable domain in full, completed from reference TRBV7-3 and TRBJ2-3, reads GAGVSQTPSNKVTEKGKYVELRCDPISGHTALYWYRQSLGQGPEFLIYFQGTGAADDSGLPNDRFFAVRPEGSVSTLKIQRTERGDSAVYLCASTPIGREQKGDTQYFGPGTRLTVL.